The 20 T cell receptor beta chains below all came from one sample that was sequenced in a study of T cells in Graves' hyperthyroidism and ophthalmopathy. It was RNA transcripts that yielded the amplified TCR beta CDR3 regions. Initially, a first-round RT-PCR of the TCR CDR3 employed the HTBI primer set. TCRdb ran MiXCR on the multiplex PCR reads and lists one entry per CDR3 protein. This table has 600,000 or so distinct CDR3 sequences, about 14% appearing once. Specimen: blood. These TCRs come from a woman in her late teens or twenties with Graves' ophthalmopathy.

Regarding this clonotype: At one boundary the junction diverges from the germline segment, which might be a read error. The rearrangement uses TRBV10-2 and TRBJ2-1, with no clear D. The CDR3 has 16 amino acids. Germline CDR1 WSHSY, CDR2 SAAADI. CDR3 DNA sequence: TGCGCCAGCAGTGACCCAGCCCCGTTCCTCTACAATGAGCAGCTCTTC. It specifies CASSDPAPFLYNEQLF.

At least ten counts were recorded for this clonotype. The chain employs TRBV3-1 and TRBJ2-1, with 7 bases fitting TRBD2. CDR3 length: 18 amino acids. Germline values: CDR1 LGHDT, CDR2 YNNKEL (reference sequence). V dropped 1 base and J dropped 2; count of bases not matched to a gene: 11. The CDR3 protein is CASSQALPASGPYNEQFF. Here the CDR3 DNA reads TGTGCCAGCAGCCAAGCCCTACCGGCTAGCGGACCCTACAATGAGCAGTTCTTC.

This clonotype was found many times. The chain joins TRBV24-1 to TRBJ2-2; D gene uncertain. Trimming cost V 3 bases and J 0 bases, with 10 bases left between them. CDR3 length: 16 amino acids. Germline V CDR1 and CDR2: KGHDR, SFDVKD. The CDR3 spells CATSDPTWPNTGELFF. The CDR3 DNA is TGTGCCACCAGTGATCCGACGTGGCCGAACACCGGGGAGCTGTTTTTT.

The table lists this clonotype with many counts. The rearrangement uses TRBV12-3 or TRBV12-4 and TRBJ2-1; TRBD1 matches at 8 bases. Trimming at V came to 4 bases and at J to 5 bases, leaving 16 bases not matched to a gene. The CDR3 runs to 18 residues. The DNA of the CDR3 is TGTGCCAGCAGTTGTCATGGCCCGTTCGGGACAGGAGACAATGAGCAGTTCTTC. Its translation is CASSCHGPFGTGDNEQFF.

This clonotype was seen repeatedly, ten times or more. The chain links TRBV12-3 or TRBV12-4 to TRBJ2-7, with 9 nucleotides matching TRBD2. V shed 4 bases, J shed 5 bases, and the junction held 9 bases outside the gene matches. CDR3 size: 15 residues. In nucleotides, the CDR3 is TGTGCCAGCAGTTCCTTAGCGGGAGCTCGTGACGAGCAGTACTTC. Protein: CASSSLAGARDEQYF.

This clonotype has a count of ten or more. The chain carries TRBV28 and TRBJ1-1, with TRBD1 matching over 8 bases. Trimming at V came to 4 bases and at J to 8 bases, leaving 6 bases not matched to a gene. Germline CDR1 and CDR2: MDHEN and SYDVKM. The length of the CDR3 is 13 residues. CDR3 loop: CASSSGQVIEAFF. Written as DNA, the CDR3 is TGTGCCAGCAGTTCGGGACAGGTCATCGAAGCTTTCTTT.

This clonotype was counted at least ten times. The V call is TRBV12-3 or TRBV12-4, the J call TRBJ2-7; D ambiguous. V lost 1 base to trimming and J lost 6 bases, with 13 bases between them. The length of the CDR3 is 14 residues. CDR3 protein: CASSLVALDGEQYF. The CDR3 DNA is TGTGCCAGCAGTTTAGTCGCCCTAGATGGCGAGCAGTACTTC.

The sample holds many counts of this clonotype. The gene calls are TRBV29-1 and TRBJ2-3; the D gene is possibly TRBD1 (6 bases). Germline V gene lookup returns CDR1 SQVTM and CDR2 ANQGSEA. This CDR3 region has 14 residues. The ends were cut back, 1 base at V and 2 bases at J, with 10 bases in the middle. The CDR3, as DNA: TGCAGCGTTGAAGCGACAGGCTACACAGATACGCAGTATTTT. This gives the protein CSVEATGYTDTQYF.

This clonotype has at least ten counts. V usage is TRBV28 and J usage is TRBJ2-3; 10 nucleotides agree with TRBD1. The junction had 12 bases not matched to a gene; V was cut back by 3 bases and J by 3 bases. This CDR3 contains 18 residues. Per the germline V gene, CDR1 is MDHEN and CDR2 is SYDVKM. In DNA form, the CDR3 reads TGTGCCAGCAGTTTCCCGAGGACAGGGGGTGATGCGACAGATACGCAGTATTTT. Translating it yields CASSFPRTGGDATDTQYF.

This clonotype has at least ten counts. This sequence joins TRBV20-1 and TRBJ2-5; D may match TRBD1 or TRBD2 (7 bases each). This CDR3 region has 13 residues. Germline V CDR1 and CDR2: DFQATT, SNEGSKA (reference sequence). Trimming cost V 6 bases and J 4 bases, with 15 bases left between them. CDR3 residues: CSATRGGTETQYF. DNA of the CDR3: TGCAGTGCCACCAGGGGGGGGACAGAGACCCAGTACTTC.

V and J are TRBV3-1 and TRBJ1-4, with TRBD1 matching over 7 bases. After removal of 3 bases from V and 8 bases from J, the junction contained 6 bases not matched to a gene. Germline lookup yields CDR1 LGHDT and CDR2 YNNKEL (reference sequence). CDR3 length: 14 amino acids. CDR3: CASSHPPGGEKLFF. The CDR3 nucleotides are TGTGCCAGCAGCCACCCACCAGGGGGGGAAAAACTGTTTTTT.

V and J are TRBV7-9 and TRBJ2-5; D uncertain. V lost 5 bases to trimming and J lost 2 bases, with 18 bases between them. The CDR3 runs 16 residues. Germline CDR1 and CDR2: SEHNR and FQNEAQ (reference sequence). The CDR3 sequence is CASSATNRGIQETQYF. CDR3 in DNA: TGTGCCAGCAGCGCTACTAACAGAGGTATTCAAGAGACCCAGTACTTC. The variable domain in full, with the rest retrieved from reference TRBV7-9 and TRBJ2-5, is DTGVSQNPRHKITKRGQNVTFRCDPISEHNRLYWYRQTLGQGPEFLTYFQNEAQLEKSRLLSDRFSAERPKGSFSTLEIQRTEQGDSAMYLCASSATNRGIQETQYFGPGTRLLVL.

The CDR3 bases are TGCGCCAGCAGCCGTGACGCAGGGGGCGCGAGAAGGGCCACTGAAGCTTTCTTT. This encodes CASSRDAGGARRATEAFF. The chain couples TRBV4-1 to TRBJ1-1; 8 nucleotides align to TRBD1. Germline lookup yields CDR1 MGHRA and CDR2 YSYEKL. The V gene end was trimmed by 4 bases and the J gene end by 4 bases; junction bases not matched to a gene: 17. This CDR3 contains 18 residues.

Ten or more counts support this clonotype. The J gene is TRBJ1-1, the V gene TRBV28; the D gene is possibly TRBD1 (6 bases). Trimming left V 4 bases short and J 4 bases short, with 19 bases between. CDR1 and CDR2 (germline): MDHEN, SYDVKM. This CDR3 is 16 amino acids long. The CDR3 sequence: CASSSNSGGLSTEAFF. As DNA, the CDR3 is TGTGCCAGCAGTTCAAATTCGGGGGGGCTTAGCACTGAAGCTTTCTTT.

V usage is TRBV24-1 and J usage is TRBJ2-7; 7 bases match TRBD1. Germline V lookup: CDR1 KGHDR, CDR2 SFDVKD. The CDR3 is made up of 15 amino acids. The J segment lost 0 bases and the V segment lost 9 bases, leaving 10 bases of the junction unmatched. CDR3 amino acids: CATSQERQGSYEQYF. CDR3 nucleotide sequence: TGTGCCACCTCTCAAGAAAGACAGGGCTCCTACGAGCAGTACTTC.

This clonotype was seen ten or more times. This sequence joins TRBV20-1 and TRBJ2-7, with a possible D match to TRBD1 (5 bases). Germline loops: CDR1 DFQATT, CDR2 SNEGSKA (reference sequence). The V end was cut by 7 bases, the J end by 3 bases, with 16 bases between. The CDR3 is 13 amino acids. For the CDR3, the DNA is TGCAGTGTCCCCACAGGACAACGCTACGAGCAGTACTTC. The encoded protein is CSVPTGQRYEQYF.

This clonotype has ten or more counts. This chain's CDR3 is CASSYGPDRDYEQYF. The DNA for the CDR3 is TGTGCCAGCAGTTACGGGCCGGACAGAGACTACGAGCAGTACTTC. V is TRBV6-1 and J is TRBJ2-7; D may be TRBD1 (6 bases). The CDR3 has 15 residues. The ends were cut back, 5 bases at V and 3 bases at J, with 17 bases in the middle. CDR1 and CDR2 from the germline V gene are MNHNS and SASEGT.

This clonotype has at least ten counts. The chain is built from TRBV18 and TRBJ2-2; D call uncertain. Germline CDR1 KGHSH, CDR2 LQKENI. The CDR3 sequence is 13 residues long. Trimming shortened V by 4 bases and J by 6 bases, and 9 bases separated the two germline ends. The DNA for the CDR3 is TGTGCCAGCTCACTCGGTAGGCCCGGGGAGCTGTTTTTT. As protein: CASSLGRPGELFF. The variable domain in full, with the rest retrieved from reference TRBV18 and TRBJ2-2, is NAGVMQNPRHLVRRRGQEARLRCSPMKGHSHVYWYRQLPEEGLKFMVYLQKENIIDESGMPKERFSAEFPKEGPSILRIQQVVRGDSAAYFCASSLGRPGELFFGEGSRLTVL.

This clonotype has ten or more counts. V usage is TRBV2 and J usage is TRBJ2-6; 10 nucleotides agree with TRBD1. Losses at the gene ends were 4 bases for V and 0 bases for J; bases not matched to a gene: 3. The CDR3 length is 17 residues. Germline CDR1 is SNHLY and CDR2 is FYNNEI. DNA of the CDR3: TGTGCCAGCAGTGTGGACAGGGGGGACTCTGGGGCCAACGTCCTGACTTTC. Translating it yields CASSVDRGDSGANVLTF. The full variable domain, with the rest looked up from reference TRBV2 and TRBJ2-6, is EPEVTQTPSHQVTQMGQEVILRCVPISNHLYFYWYRQILGQKVEFLVSFYNNEISEKSEIFDDQFSVERPDGSNFTLKIRSTKLEDSAMYFCASSVDRGDSGANVLTFGAGSRLTVL.

The chain carries TRBV24-1 and TRBJ2-7; 11 bases fit TRBD1. Germline loops: CDR1 KGHDR, CDR2 SFDVKD. This CDR3 region has 16 residues. Trimming cost V 4 bases and J 2 bases; bases outside gene matches: 6. CDR3 region: CATSDPKGQGAYEQYF. The CDR3 DNA sequence: TGTGCCACCAGTGACCCTAAGGGACAGGGGGCCTACGAGCAGTACTTC.